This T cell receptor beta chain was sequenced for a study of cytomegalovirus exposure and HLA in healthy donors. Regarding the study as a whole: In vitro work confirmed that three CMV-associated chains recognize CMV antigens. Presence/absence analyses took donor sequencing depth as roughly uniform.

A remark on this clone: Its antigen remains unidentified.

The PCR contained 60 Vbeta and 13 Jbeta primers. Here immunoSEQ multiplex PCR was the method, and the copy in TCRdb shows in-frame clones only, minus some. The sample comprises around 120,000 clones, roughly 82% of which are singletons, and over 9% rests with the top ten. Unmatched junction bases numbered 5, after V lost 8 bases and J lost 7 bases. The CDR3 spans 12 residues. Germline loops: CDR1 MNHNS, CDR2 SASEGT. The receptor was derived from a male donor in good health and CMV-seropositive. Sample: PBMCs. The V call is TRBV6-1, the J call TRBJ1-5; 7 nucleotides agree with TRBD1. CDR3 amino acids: CASDQGVQPQHF. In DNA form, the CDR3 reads TGTGCCAGCGACCAGGGGGTACAGCCCCAGCATTTT.